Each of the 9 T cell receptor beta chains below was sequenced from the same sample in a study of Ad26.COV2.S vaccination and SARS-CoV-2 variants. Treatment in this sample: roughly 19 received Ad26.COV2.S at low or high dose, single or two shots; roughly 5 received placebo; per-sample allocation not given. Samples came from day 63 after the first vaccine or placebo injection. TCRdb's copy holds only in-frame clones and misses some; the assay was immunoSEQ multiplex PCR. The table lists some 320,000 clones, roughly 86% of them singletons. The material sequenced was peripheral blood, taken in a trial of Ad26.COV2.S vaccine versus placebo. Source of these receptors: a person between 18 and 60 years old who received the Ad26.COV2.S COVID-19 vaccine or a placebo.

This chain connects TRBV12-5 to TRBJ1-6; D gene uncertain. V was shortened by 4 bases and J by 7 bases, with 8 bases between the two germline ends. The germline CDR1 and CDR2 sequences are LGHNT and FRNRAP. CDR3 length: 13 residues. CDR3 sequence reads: CASGWGNNSPLHF. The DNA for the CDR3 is TGTGCTAGTGGTTGGGGAAACAATTCACCCCTCCACTTT.

The CDR3 reads CASSRLGTGELFF. Here the CDR3 DNA reads TGCGCCAGCAGCCGTTTGGGGACCGGGGAGCTGTTTTTT. The V call is TRBV5-1, the J call TRBJ2-2, with D uncertain. Germline CDR1 and CDR2: SGHRS and YFSETQ. Trimming left V 4 bases short and J 5 bases short, with 9 bases between. This CDR3 has 13 amino acids.

This CDR3 is CSVQGGRTEAFF. CDR3 in DNA: TGCAGCGTCCAGGGGGGAAGGACTGAAGCTTTCTTT. The rearrangement uses TRBV29-1 and TRBJ1-1, with 7 nucleotides matching TRBD1. From germline, CDR1 is SQVTM and CDR2 ANQGSEA. This CDR3 comprises 12 residues. J was trimmed by 5 bases and V by 6 bases; bases with no gene match: 6.

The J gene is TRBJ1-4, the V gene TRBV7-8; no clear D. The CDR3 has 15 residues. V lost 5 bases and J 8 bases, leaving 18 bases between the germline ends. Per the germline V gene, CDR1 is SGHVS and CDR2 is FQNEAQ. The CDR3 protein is CASSTDTRKEEKLFF. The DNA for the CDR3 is TGTGCCAGCAGCACTGACACCCGTAAAGAAGAAAAACTGTTTTTT.

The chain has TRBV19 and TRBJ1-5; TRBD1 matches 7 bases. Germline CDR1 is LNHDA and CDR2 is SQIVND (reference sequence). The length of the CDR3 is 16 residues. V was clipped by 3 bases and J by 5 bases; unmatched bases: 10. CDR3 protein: CASSMQGVRSYQPQHF. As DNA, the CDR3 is TGTGCCAGTAGTATGCAGGGGGTGAGGTCTTATCAGCCCCAGCATTTT. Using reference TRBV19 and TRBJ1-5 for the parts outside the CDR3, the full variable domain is DGGITQSPKYLFRKEGQNVTLSCEQNLNHDAMYWYRQDPGQGLRLIYYSQIVNDFQKGDIAEGYSVSREKKESFPLTVTSAQKNPTAFYLCASSMQGVRSYQPQHFGDGTRLSIL.

The CDR3 loop is CASSEDRGGLETQYF. CDR3 DNA: TGTGCCAGCAGTGAAGACAGGGGGGGCTTGGAGACCCAGTACTTC. The chain is built from TRBV2 and TRBJ2-5; D might be TRBD1 (8 bases). The CDR3 has 15 residues. V dropped 1 base and J dropped 5 bases, with 14 bases sitting between them. CDR1 is SNHLY, CDR2 FYNNEI, per germline.

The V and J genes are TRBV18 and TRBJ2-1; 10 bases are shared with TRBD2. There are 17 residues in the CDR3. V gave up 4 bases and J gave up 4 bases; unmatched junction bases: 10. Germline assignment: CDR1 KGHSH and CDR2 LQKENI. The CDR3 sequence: CASSRQVLAGVYNEQFF. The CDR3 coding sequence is TGTGCCAGCTCACGTCAGGTGCTAGCGGGGGTGTACAATGAGCAGTTCTTC. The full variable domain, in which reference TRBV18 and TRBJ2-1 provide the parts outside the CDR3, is NAGVMQNPRHLVRRRGQEARLRCSPMKGHSHVYWYRQLPEEGLKFMVYLQKENIIDESGMPKERFSAEFPKEGPSILRIQQVVRGDSAAYFCASSRQVLAGVYNEQFFGPGTRLTVL.

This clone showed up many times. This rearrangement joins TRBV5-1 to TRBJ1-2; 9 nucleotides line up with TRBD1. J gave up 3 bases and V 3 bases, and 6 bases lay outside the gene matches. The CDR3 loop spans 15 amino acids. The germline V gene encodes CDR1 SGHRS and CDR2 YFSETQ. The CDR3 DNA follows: TGCGCCAGCAGCTCCAACAGGGGGCGCGACTATGGCTACACCTTC. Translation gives CASSSNRGRDYGYTF.

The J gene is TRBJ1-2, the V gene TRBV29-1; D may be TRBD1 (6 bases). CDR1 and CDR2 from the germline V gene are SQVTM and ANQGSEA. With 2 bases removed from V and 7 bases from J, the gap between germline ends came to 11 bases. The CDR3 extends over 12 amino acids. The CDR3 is CSVEWTEGGYTF. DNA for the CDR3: TGCAGCGTTGAATGGACAGAGGGTGGCTACACCTTC.